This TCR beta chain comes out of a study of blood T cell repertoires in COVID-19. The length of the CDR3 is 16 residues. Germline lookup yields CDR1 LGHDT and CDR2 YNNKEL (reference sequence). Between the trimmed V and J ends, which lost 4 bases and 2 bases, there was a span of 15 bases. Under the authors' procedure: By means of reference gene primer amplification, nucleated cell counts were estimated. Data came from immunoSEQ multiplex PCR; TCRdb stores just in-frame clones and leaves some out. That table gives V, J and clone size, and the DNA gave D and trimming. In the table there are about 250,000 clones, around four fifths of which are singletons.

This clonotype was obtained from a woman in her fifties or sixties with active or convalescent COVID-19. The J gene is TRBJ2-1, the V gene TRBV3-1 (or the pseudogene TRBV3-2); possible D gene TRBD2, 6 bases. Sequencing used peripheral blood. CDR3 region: CASSPTDYDAYNEQFF. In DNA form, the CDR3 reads TGTGCCAGCAGCCCGACGGACTACGACGCCTACAATGAGCAGTTCTTC.